This T cell receptor beta chain was captured in a study of T-cell reconstitution after alpha-beta-depleted transplantation in children. Study results and limitations: Surviving recipient T cells and thymic progenitors accounted for the high day-60 TCRbeta diversity observed in some patients.

Germline CDR1 is SGHNT and CDR2 is YYREEE (reference sequence). After removal of 4 bases from V and 4 bases from J, the junction contained 11 bases not matched to a gene. This CDR3 is 15 amino acids long. This clonotype was counted once. Its antigen is unknown. Library preparation (for TCRbeta) was performed with unique molecular identifiers. One entry per CDR3 protein results from TCRdb running MiXCR on the PCR reads. Among around 440,000 distinct CDR3 sequences, 16% were seen once, and the ten largest hold less than 30%. V and J are TRBV5-4 and TRBJ2-7; 7 bases align to TRBD1. This specimen consisted of PBMCs, mostly from graft donor cells, obtained 360 days after TCRalphabeta/CD19-depleted stem cell transplant. The receptor comes from a boy under two years old who had a stem cell transplant for Wiskott-Aldrich syndrome, so the T cells may come from the graft donor. The CDR3 loop is CASSPEDRTSYEQYF. The CDR3 DNA follows: TGTGCCAGCAGCCCAGAGGACAGGACCTCTTACGAGCAGTACTTC.